This T cell receptor (beta chain) comes out of a study of PD-1 blockade in classical Hodgkin lymphoma. Study findings and constraints: Factors driving the repertoire differences, possibly disease activity or prior therapy, remain undefined. A reduction in baseline TCR diversity was reportedly seen in newly diagnosed patients relative to healthy donors.

V lost 6 bases to trimming and J lost 3 bases; unmatched junction nucleotides: 7. The CDR3 runs to 14 residues. Germline V gene sequence: CDR1 MNHNY, CDR2 SVGAGI (reference sequence). As concerns this clone: Antigen specificity is unknown.

Relapses following autologous stem cell transplantation were seen in all patients, with brentuximab vedotin exposure varying. Profiling relied on immunoSEQ multiplex PCR, and the TCRdb table lists in-frame clones only, not all of them. The sample holds approximately 6,700 clones, 84% seen once. Sequencing used peripheral blood mononuclear cells (PBMCs), obtained at baseline. This clonotype originated in a human donor with classical Hodgkin lymphoma. The gene calls are TRBV6-6 and TRBJ2-7; 8 bases align to TRBD2. CDR3 residues: CASSRSSGSYEQYF. CDR3 in DNA: TGTGCCAGCAGCCGGTCCAGCGGGAGCTACGAGCAGTACTTC.